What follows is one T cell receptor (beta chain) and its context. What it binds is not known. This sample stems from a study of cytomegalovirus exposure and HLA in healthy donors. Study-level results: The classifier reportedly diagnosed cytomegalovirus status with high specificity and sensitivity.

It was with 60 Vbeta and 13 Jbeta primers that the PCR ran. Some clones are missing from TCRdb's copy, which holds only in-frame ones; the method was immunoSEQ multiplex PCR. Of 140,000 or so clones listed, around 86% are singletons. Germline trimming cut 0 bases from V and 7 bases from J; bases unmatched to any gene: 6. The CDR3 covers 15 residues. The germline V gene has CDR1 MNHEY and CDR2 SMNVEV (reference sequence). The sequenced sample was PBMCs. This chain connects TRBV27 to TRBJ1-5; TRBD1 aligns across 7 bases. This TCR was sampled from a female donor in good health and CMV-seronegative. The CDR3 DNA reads TGTGCCAGCAGTTTATCAGGGGGCGGTTGGCAGCCCCAGCATTTT. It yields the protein CASSLSGGGWQPQHF.